This TCR beta chain was sequenced in a study of T cells after yellow fever vaccination. Study-wide background: Libraries from low-cell-number fractions were prepared with the SMART-Seq v4 Ultra Low Input RNA kit.

Using its own MiXCR run on the 5' RACE reads, TCRdb lists one record per CDR3 protein. The table has about 400,000 distinct CDR3 sequences, roughly 6.2% seen once. This clonotype has at least ten counts. What it binds is not known. Trimming cost V 4 bases and J 15 bases; bases outside gene matches: 14. The CDR3 sequence is 15 residues long. The germline V gene has CDR1 SGHRS and CDR2 YFSETQ. Findings of the study overall: Post-booster repertoires again held most primary-vaccination clones (around 95% CD4, roughly 88% CD8).

The V and J genes are TRBV5-1 and TRBJ2-1; 12 bases fit TRBD1. The sample here was PBMCs, taken 5 days after the yellow fever booster vaccination. This sequence originates from a man aged 30 to 45 who received the YFV17D yellow fever vaccine. The CDR3 bases are TGCGCCAGCAGCGGGGACCCGGGACAGGGGGCTAGGGGGTTCTTC. It yields the protein CASSGDPGQGARGFF.